The sequence of this TCR beta chain was determined in a study of Graves' ophthalmopathy and Graves' hyperthyroidism. The sequenced template was RNA, covering the TCR beta CDR3 region. After a first-round RT-PCR with HTBI primers, a second-round multiplex PCR was run. MiXCR, run by TCRdb on the multiplex PCR reads, gives a single entry per CDR3 protein. The sample lists approximately 540,000 distinct CDR3 sequences, 39% seen once, with about 4.1% in the top ten. Patients in the hyperthyroidism group, adults aged 18 to 65, were newly diagnosed, under 2 months' duration. Lactation, pregnancy, uncontrolled infections and other autoimmune diseases were all grounds for excluding patients. After removal of 4 bases from V and 8 bases from J, the junction contained 5 bases not matched to a gene. The CDR3 is 14 amino acids. The germline CDR1 and CDR2 sequences are SQVTM and ANQGSEA. Study outcomes and limitations: Blood also harbored most expanded thyroid clonotypes above 0.001 frequency.

In this sample, this clonotype turned up a few times. Its target is not known. V and J are TRBV29-1 and TRBJ2-2, with 12 bases lining up with TRBD1. Material: peripheral blood or thyroid tissue (not recorded which). The sequence was collected from an adult man with Graves' hyperthyroidism. The CDR3 sequence: CSVGGTGGGGELFF. The CDR3, as DNA: TGCAGCGTTGGGGGGACAGGGGGCGGTGGGGAGCTGTTTTTT.